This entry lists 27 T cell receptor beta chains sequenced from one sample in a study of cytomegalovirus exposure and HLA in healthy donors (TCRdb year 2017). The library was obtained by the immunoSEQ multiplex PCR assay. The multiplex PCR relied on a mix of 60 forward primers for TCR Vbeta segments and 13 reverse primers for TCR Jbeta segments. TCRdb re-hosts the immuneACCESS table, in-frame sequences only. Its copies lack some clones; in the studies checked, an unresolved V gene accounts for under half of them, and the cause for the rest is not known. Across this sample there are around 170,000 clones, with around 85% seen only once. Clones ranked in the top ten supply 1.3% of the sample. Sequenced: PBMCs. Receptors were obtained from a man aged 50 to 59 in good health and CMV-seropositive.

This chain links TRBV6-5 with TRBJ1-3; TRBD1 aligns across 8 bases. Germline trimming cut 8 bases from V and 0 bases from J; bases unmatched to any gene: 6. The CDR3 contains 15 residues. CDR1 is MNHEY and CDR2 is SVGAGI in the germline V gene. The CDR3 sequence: CASSRDRYSGNTIYF. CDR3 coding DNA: TGTGCCAGCTCTAGGGACAGGTACTCTGGAAACACCATATATTTT.

CDR3 DNA sequence: TGTGCCAGCAGCGTCGGGACTGGAAAAGGGACCCAGTACTTC. Protein sequence: CASSVGTGKGTQYF. The chain combines TRBV9 with TRBJ2-5; D perhaps matches TRBD2 (6 bases). Between the trimmed V and J ends, which lost 2 bases and 7 bases, there was a span of 15 bases. Germline-derived CDR1 and CDR2 are SGDLS and YYNGEE. The CDR3 is 14 amino acids. The variable domain in full, with the rest retrieved from reference TRBV9 and TRBJ2-5, is DSGVTQTPKHLITATGQRVTLRCSPRSGDLSVYWYQQSLDQGLQFLIQYYNGEERAKGNILERFSAQQFPDLHSELNLSSLELGDSALYFCASSVGTGKGTQYFGPGTRLLVL.

The CDR3 loop reads CASSQSQGQVSGYTF. The DNA of the CDR3 is TGTGCCAGCAGCCAGTCCCAGGGACAGGTGTCCGGCTACACCTTC. V and J are TRBV4-2 and TRBJ1-2; TRBD1 agrees at 8 bases. Trimming removed 3 bases from V and 8 bases from J; junction bases left unmatched: 11. CDR1 and CDR2 (germline): LGHNA, YNFKEQ. The CDR3 extends over 15 amino acids.

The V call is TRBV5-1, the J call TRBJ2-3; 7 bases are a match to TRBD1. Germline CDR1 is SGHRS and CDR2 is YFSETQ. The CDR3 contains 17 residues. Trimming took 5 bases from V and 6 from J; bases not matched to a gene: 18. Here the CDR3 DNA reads TGCGCCAGCAGGCCTCCCGGGACAGAGGCCCTACGGGATACGCAGTATTTT. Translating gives CASRPPGTEALRDTQYF.

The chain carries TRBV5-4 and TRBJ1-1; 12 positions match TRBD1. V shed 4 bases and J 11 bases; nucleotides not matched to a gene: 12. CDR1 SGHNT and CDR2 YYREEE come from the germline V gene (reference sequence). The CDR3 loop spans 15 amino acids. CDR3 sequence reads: CASSEPGQGARTAFF. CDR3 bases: TGTGCCAGCAGCGAGCCGGGACAGGGGGCGCGTACCGCTTTCTTT.

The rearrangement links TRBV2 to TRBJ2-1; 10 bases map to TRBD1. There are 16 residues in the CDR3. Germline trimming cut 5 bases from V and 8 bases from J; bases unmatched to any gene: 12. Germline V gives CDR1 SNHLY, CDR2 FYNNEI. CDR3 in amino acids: CASSLQTGGYIYEQFF. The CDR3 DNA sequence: TGTGCCAGCAGTCTTCAGACAGGGGGCTACATCTATGAGCAGTTCTTC.

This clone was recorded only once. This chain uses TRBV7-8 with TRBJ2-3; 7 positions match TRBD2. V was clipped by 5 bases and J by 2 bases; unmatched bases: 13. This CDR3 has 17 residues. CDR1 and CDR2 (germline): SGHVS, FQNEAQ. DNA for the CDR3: TGTGCCAGCAGCCCCCTGGGGACGGGGGGTCCCACAGATACGCAGTATTTT. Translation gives CASSPLGTGGPTDTQYF.

CDR3 residues: CASSLAQVSTSDTQYF. CDR3 DNA: TGTGCCAGCAGCTTGGCTCAGGTGTCTACTTCAGATACGCAGTATTTT. V gene TRBV5-5 combines with J gene TRBJ2-3, with D unresolved. Between the trimmed V and J ends, which lost 0 bases and 4 bases, there was a span of 15 bases. The germline gives CDR1 SGHKS, CDR2 YYEKEE (reference sequence). The CDR3 loop spans 16 amino acids.

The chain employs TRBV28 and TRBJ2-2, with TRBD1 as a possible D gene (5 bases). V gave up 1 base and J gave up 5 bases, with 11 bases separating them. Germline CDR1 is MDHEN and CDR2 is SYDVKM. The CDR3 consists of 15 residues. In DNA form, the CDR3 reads TGTGCCAGCAGTTTATATTCTCAGGGAACCGGGGAGCTGTTTTTT. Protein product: CASSLYSQGTGELFF. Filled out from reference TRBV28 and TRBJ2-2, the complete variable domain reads DVKVTQSSRYLVKRTGEKVFLECVQDMDHENMFWYRQDPGLGLRLIYFSYDVKMKEKGDIPEGYSVSREKKERFSLILESASTNQTSMYLCASSLYSQGTGELFFGEGSRLTVL.

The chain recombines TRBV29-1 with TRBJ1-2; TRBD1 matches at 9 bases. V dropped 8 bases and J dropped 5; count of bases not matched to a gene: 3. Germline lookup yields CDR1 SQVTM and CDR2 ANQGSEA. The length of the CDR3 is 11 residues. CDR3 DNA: TGCAGCTCCGGGACAGGGTATGGCTACACCTTC. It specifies CSSGTGYGYTF.

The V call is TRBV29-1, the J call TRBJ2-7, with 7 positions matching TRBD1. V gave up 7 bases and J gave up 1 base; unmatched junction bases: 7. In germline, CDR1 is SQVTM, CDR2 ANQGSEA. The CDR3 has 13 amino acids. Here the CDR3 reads CSAVQGMSYEQYF. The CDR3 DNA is TGCAGCGCCGTACAGGGGATGTCCTACGAGCAGTACTTC.

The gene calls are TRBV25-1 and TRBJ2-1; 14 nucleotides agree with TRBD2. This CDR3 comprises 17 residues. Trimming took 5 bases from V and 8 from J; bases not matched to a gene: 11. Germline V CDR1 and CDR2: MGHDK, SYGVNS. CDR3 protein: CASSTTGTSGSKDEQFF. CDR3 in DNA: TGTGCCAGCAGTACTACCGGGACTAGCGGGAGTAAGGATGAGCAGTTCTTC.

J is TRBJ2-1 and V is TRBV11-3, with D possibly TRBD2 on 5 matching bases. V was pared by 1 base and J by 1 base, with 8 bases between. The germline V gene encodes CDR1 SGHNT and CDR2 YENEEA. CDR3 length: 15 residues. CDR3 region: CASSLVGGSYNEQFF. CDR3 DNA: TGTGCCAGCAGCTTAGTGGGCGGGTCCTACAATGAGCAGTTCTTC.

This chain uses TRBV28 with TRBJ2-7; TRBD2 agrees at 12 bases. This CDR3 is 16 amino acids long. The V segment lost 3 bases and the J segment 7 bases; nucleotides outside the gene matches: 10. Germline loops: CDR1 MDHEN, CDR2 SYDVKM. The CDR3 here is CASSFGGLAGGGEQYF. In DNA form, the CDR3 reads TGTGCCAGCAGTTTCGGAGGTCTAGCGGGAGGGGGGGAGCAGTACTTC.

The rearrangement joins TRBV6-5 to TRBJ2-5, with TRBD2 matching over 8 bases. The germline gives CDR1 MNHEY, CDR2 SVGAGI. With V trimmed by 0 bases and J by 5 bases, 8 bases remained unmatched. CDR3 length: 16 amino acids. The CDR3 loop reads CASSYSLAGGMETQYF. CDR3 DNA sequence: TGTGCCAGCAGTTACTCCCTTGCGGGGGGAATGGAGACCCAGTACTTC.

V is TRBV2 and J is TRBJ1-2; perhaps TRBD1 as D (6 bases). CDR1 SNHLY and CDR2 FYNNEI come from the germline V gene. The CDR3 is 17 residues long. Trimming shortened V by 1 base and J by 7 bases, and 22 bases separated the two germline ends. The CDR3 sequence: CASSEEGQGFESGGYTF. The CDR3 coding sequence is TGTGCCAGCAGTGAAGAGGGACAAGGATTCGAATCGGGTGGCTACACCTTC.

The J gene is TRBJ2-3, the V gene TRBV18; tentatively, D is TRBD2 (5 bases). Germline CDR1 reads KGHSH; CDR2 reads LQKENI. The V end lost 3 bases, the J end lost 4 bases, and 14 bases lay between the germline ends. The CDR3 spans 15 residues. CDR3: CASSPLPGGADTQYF. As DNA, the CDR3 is TGTGCCAGCTCACCGCTCCCCGGAGGTGCAGATACGCAGTATTTT. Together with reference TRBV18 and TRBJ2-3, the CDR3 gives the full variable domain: NAGVMQNPRHLVRRRGQEARLRCSPMKGHSHVYWYRQLPEEGLKFMVYLQKENIIDESGMPKERFSAEFPKEGPSILRIQQVVRGDSAAYFCASSPLPGGADTQYFGPGTRLTVL.

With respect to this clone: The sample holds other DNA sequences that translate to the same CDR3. The CDR3 DNA reads TGTGCCAGCAGCCTCCCGGGGGGGGCTACGCAGTATTTT. Translating gives CASSLPGGATQYF. The V call is TRBV9, the J call TRBJ2-3; 8 nucleotides agree with TRBD2. J was trimmed by 8 bases and V by 4 bases; bases with no gene match: 6. Germline lookup yields CDR1 SGDLS and CDR2 YYNGEE. The length of the CDR3 is 13 residues.

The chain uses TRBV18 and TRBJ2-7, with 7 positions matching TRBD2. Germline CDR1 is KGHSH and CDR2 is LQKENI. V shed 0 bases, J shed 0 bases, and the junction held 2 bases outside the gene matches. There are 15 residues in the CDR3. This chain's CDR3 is CASSPPGGSSYEQYF. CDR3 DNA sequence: TGTGCCAGCTCACCACCGGGGGGGAGCTCCTACGAGCAGTACTTC.

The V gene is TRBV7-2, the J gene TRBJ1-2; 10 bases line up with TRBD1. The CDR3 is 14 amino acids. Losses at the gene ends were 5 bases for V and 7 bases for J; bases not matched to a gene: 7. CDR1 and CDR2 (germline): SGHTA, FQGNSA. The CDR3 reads CASSVAGTGVGYTF. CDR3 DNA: TGTGCCAGCAGCGTGGCCGGGACAGGGGTTGGCTACACCTTC.

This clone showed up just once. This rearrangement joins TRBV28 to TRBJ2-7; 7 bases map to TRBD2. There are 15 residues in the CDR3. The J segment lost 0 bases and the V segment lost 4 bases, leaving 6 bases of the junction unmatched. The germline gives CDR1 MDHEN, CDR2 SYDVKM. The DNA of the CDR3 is TGTGCCAGCAGTTCCTTAGGACTAGGCTCCTACGAGCAGTACTTC. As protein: CASSSLGLGSYEQYF.

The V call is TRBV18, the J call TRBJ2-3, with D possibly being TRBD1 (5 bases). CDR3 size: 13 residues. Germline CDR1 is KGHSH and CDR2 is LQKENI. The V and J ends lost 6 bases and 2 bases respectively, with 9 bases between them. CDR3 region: CASSQGVTDTQYF. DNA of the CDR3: TGTGCCAGCTCCCAAGGGGTCACAGATACGCAGTATTTT.

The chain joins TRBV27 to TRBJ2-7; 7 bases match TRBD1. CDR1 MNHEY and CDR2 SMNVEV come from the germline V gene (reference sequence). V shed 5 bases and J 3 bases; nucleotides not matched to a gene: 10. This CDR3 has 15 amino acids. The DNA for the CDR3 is TGTGCCAGCAGTCCGCGGACAGGATTGGACTACGAGCAGTACTTC. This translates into CASSPRTGLDYEQYF.

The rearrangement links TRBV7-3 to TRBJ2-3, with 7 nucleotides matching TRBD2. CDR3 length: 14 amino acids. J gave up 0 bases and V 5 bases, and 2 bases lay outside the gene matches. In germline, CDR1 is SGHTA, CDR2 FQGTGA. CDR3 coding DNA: TGTGCCAGCAGCCCAGCGGGGAGCACAGATACGCAGTATTTT. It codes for CASSPAGSTDTQYF.

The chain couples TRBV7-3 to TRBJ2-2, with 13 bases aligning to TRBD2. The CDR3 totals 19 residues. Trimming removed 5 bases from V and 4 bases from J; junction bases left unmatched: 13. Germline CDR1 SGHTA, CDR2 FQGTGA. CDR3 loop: CASSPKILAGGSGTGELFF. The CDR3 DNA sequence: TGTGCCAGCAGCCCAAAAATACTAGCGGGAGGGAGTGGCACCGGGGAGCTGTTTTTT. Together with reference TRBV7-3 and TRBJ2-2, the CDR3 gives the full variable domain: GAGVSQTPSNKVTEKGKYVELRCDPISGHTALYWYRQSLGQGPEFLIYFQGTGAADDSGLPNDRFFAVRPEGSVSTLKIQRTERGDSAVYLCASSPKILAGGSGTGELFFGEGSRLTVL.

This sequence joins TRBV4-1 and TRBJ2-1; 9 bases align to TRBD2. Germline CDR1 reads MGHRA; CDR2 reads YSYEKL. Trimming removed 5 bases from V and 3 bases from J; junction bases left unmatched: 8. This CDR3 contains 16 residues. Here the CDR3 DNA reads TGCGCCAGCAGCGCCCTGGGGCGGGGGGGCTACAATGAGCAGTTCTTC. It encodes CASSALGRGGYNEQFF.

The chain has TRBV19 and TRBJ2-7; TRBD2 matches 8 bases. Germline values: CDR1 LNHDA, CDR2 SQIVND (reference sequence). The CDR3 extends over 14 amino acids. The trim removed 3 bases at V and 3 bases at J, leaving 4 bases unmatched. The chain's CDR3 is CASSMVSGVYEQYF. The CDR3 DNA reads TGTGCCAGTAGTATGGTTAGCGGGGTCTACGAGCAGTACTTC.